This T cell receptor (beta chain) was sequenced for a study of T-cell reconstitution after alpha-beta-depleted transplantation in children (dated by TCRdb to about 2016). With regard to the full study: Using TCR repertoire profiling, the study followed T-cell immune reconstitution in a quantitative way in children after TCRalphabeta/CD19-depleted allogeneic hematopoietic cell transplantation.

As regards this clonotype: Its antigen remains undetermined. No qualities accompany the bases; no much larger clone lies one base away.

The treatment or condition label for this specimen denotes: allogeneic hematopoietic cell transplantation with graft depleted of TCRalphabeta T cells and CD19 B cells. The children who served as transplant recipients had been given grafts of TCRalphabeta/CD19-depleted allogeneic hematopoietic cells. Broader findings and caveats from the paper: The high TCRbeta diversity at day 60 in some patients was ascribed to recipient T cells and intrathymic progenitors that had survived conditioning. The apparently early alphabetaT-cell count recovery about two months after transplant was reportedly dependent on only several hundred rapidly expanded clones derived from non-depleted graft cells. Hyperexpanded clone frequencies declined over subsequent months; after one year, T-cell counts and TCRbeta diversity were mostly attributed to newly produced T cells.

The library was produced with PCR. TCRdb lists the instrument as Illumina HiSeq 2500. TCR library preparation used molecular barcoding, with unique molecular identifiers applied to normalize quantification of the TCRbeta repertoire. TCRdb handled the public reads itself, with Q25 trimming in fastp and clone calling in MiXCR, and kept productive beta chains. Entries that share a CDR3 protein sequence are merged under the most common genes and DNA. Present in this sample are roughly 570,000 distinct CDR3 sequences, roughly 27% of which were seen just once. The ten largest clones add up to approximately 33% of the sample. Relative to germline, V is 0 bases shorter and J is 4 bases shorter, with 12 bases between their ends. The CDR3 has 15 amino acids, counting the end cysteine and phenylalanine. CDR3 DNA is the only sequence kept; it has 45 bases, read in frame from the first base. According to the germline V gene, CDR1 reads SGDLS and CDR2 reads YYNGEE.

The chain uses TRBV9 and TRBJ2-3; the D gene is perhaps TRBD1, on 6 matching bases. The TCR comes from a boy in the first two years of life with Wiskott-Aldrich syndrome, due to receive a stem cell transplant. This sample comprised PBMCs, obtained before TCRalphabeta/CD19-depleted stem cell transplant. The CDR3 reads CASSVAGDTSDTQYF. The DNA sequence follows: TGTGCCAGCAGCGTAGCCGGGGACACTTCAGATACGCAGTATTTT.